A selection of T cell receptor beta chains follows, all from one sample in a study of radiotherapy plus CTLA-4 blockade in lung cancer. Profiled with immunoSEQ multiplex PCR; TCRdb holds only in-frame clones, not every one. The table has tens of thousands of clones, under 80% seen once. Source: peripheral blood, taken from a patient treated with radiotherapy plus ipilimumab. The receptors stem from a human donor with non-small cell lung cancer who had a partial response to radiotherapy plus ipilimumab. Some clones in this sample may be carry-over from other donors' samples. The CDR3 runs from the conserved cysteine through the conserved F or W. Each record gives: V gene, D gene, J gene, clone size, CDR3 DNA, CDR3 protein. A D gene is named only where the DNA matches it firmly. Only some rows state a clone size, as once, few, many or a class for expanded clones.

TRBV29-1	NA	TRBJ2-1	NA	TGCAGCGTTGAAGAGCGGGGAATCTACAATGAGCAGTTCTTC	CSVEERGIYNEQFF
TRBV5-6	TRBD1	TRBJ1-6	NA	TGTGCCAGCAGCTGGGGGCAGGGGGCGAATTCACCCCTCCACTTT	CASSWGQGANSPLHF
TRBV30	NA	TRBJ1-6	once	TGTGCCTGGAGTGTGGACAGAAGCTCCTATAATTCACCCCTCCACTTT	CAWSVDRSSYNSPLHF
TRBV6-4	NA	TRBJ1-4	NA	TGTGCCAGCAGTGACGGCGCGGGTCATAATGAAAAACTGTTTTTT	CASSDGAGHNEKLFF
TRBV29-1	TRBD1	TRBJ2-5	NA	TGCAGCGTTGAAGAGAAACCCGGGACAGGAAAACAAGAGACCCAGTACTTC	CSVEEKPGTGKQETQYF
TRBV10-2	NA	TRBJ1-1	NA	TGCGCCAGCAGTGTTGATACAGGACCGGTGAACACTGAAGCTTTCTTT	CASSVDTGPVNTEAFF
TRBV23-1	NA	TRBJ1-5	NA	TGCGCAGAACAGGGTAACCAGCCCCAGCATTTT	CAEQGNQPQHF
TRBV6-5	TRBD1	TRBJ2-5	NA	TGTGCCAGCAGCCGGGACAGGGGGCTCGCAGAGACCCAGTACTTC	CASSRDRGLAETQYF
TRBV6-1	TRBD1	TRBJ1-1	NA	TGTGCCAGCAGGAATCAGGGGGGAATGGCTGAAGCTTTCTTT	CASRNQGGMAEAFF
TRBV29-1	NA	TRBJ2-7	once	TGCAGCGTTGAAGATGGTAGTAGGAGGGCGACTTTC	CSVEDGSRRATF
TRBV5-1	NA	TRBJ2-3	once	TGCGCCAGCAGCTCACGGGGAATTGGCACAGATACGCAGTATTTT	CASSSRGIGTDTQYF
TRBV4-2	NA	TRBJ2-4	few	TGTGCCAGCAGCCAAAGTCAGGGCTCCAACATTCAGTACTTC	CASSQSQGSNIQYF
TRBV4-2	NA	TRBJ2-3	NA	TGTGCCAGCAGCCAAGTAGTTAATACGCAGTATTTT	CASSQVVNTQYF
TRBV2	NA	TRBJ2-3	NA	TGTGCCAGCAGTGGGGGATGGAGCGGACGCACAGATACGCAGTATTTT	CASSGGWSGRTDTQYF
TRBV4-2	NA	TRBJ2-3	NA	TGTGCCAGCAACGCTGGGCAGGGGCTGGATACGCAGTATTTT	CASNAGQGLDTQYF
TRBV9	TRBD1	TRBJ1-1	few	TGTGCCAGCAGTGAGACAGGGTTAGACAACACTGAAGCTTTCTTT	CASSETGLDNTEAFF
TRBV19	TRBD1	TRBJ1-2	few	TGTGCCAGTTCGGATAGGGGGCAGACCTATGGCTACACCTTC	CASSDRGQTYGYTF
TRBV19	NA	TRBJ2-3	NA	TGTGCCAGTAGTATTGACCGGGGAGATACGCAGTATTTT	CASSIDRGDTQYF
TRBV19	TRBD1	TRBJ1-2	NA	TGTGCCAGTAGTACTGGGACAGGGGTTTCTCATGGCTACACCTTC	CASSTGTGVSHGYTF
TRBV11-1	TRBD2	TRBJ2-5	NA	TGTGCCAGCAGCTTAGGACAACGACTAGCGGAAGAGACCCAGTACTTC	CASSLGQRLAEETQYF
TRBV14	NA	TRBJ2-7	NA	TGTGCCAGCAGAATTATAGCGGTCAACTGTAACTACGAGCAGTACTTC	CASRIIAVNCNYEQYF
TRBV29-1	TRBD2	TRBJ2-7	NA	TGCAGCGTTGTTCCGTCCGCGGGGGGGCCGAGGGAGCAGTACTTC	CSVVPSAGGPREQYF
TRBV19	NA	TRBJ2-5	NA	TGTGCCAGTAGTATCGGCAGGGAAGAGACCCAGTACTTC	CASSIGREETQYF
TRBV19	NA	TRBJ1-1	NA	TGTGCCAGTTCCTCACAGGGCCTTAACACTGAAGCTTTCTTT	CASSSQGLNTEAFF
TRBV29-1	TRBD1	TRBJ2-1	NA	TGCAGCGCCGGGACAGGGGGCCAAAATGAGCAGTTCTTC	CSAGTGGQNEQFF
TRBV6-6	NA	TRBJ1-2	NA	TGTGCCAGCAGTTACTCGGTCTTCGAGTATGGCTACACCTTC	CASSYSVFEYGYTF
TRBV28	TRBD1	TRBJ1-2	NA	TGTGCCAGCAGCTCTACAGGGGGCGACGCTAACTATGGCTACACCTTC	CASSSTGGDANYGYTF
TRBV6-5	NA	TRBJ1-6	NA	TGTGCCAGCACCTACGGGGTTTCACCCCTCCACTTT	CASTYGVSPLHF
TRBV19	NA	TRBJ2-5	NA	TGTGCCAGTAGTATAGTGAGCAACAGCAGAACCCCTCTTGAGACCCAGTACTTC	CASSIVSNSRTPLETQYF
TRBV6-1	TRBD1	TRBJ1-2	NA	TGTGCCAGCAGTGCGGCGGACAGGGATCATGGCTACACCTTC	CASSAADRDHGYTF
TRBV19	NA	TRBJ2-1	NA	TGTGCCAGTAGAACCACGCAGACATTCCTCTCCTACAATGAGCAGTTCTTC	CASRTTQTFLSYNEQFF
TRBV10-3	NA	TRBJ1-2	NA	TGTGCCATCAGTGAGCCAGGGGCTAACTATGGCTACACCTTC	CAISEPGANYGYTF
TRBV12-5	TRBD2	TRBJ2-1	NA	TGTGCTAGTGGTTTGCCCCGGACTAGCGGGGCCTACAATGAGCAGTTCTTC	CASGLPRTSGAYNEQFF
TRBV7-3	NA	TRBJ2-2	NA	TGTGCCAGCAGCCCGAGTGGGGGGGCCGACGCCGGGGAGCTGTTTTTT	CASSPSGGADAGELFF
TRBV19	TRBD1	TRBJ1-2	NA	TGTGCCAGTAGTACCCGACAGGGTAACTATGGCTACACCTTC	CASSTRQGNYGYTF
TRBV4-1	TRBD1	TRBJ1-2	NA	TGCGCCAGCAGGAGTGTCCGGGACAGGAACGGCTACACCTTC	CASRSVRDRNGYTF
TRBV23-1	NA	TRBJ2-6	once	TGCGCCAGCAGTTATACCGTGCAACAAAGTCGGGCCAACGTCCTGACTTTC	CASSYTVQQSRANVLTF
TRBV7-9	TRBD2	TRBJ2-1	NA	TGTGCCAGCAGCTTCGGCCGCGGGAGGATCGATGAGCAGTTCTTC	CASSFGRGRIDEQFF
TRBV28	NA	TRBJ1-2	once	TGTGCCAGCAGTTTTTCAGGCAAAAACTATGGCTACACCTTC	CASSFSGKNYGYTF
TRBV4-2	TRBD2	TRBJ2-1	NA	TGTGCCAGCAGCCAAGGCGGGGGAAGGGACAATGAGCAGTTCTTC	CASSQGGGRDNEQFF
TRBV11-2	TRBD2	TRBJ2-7	NA	TGTGCCAGCAGCGGAAATAGCGGGAGCGGCTACGAGCAGTACTTC	CASSGNSGSGYEQYF
TRBV30	NA	TRBJ1-1	once	TGTGCCTGGAGGGGTAGGGAGTGGAACACTGAAGCTTTCTTT	CAWRGREWNTEAFF
TRBV10-3	NA	TRBJ1-5	NA	TGTGCCATCAGTGAGGGTGACAACTCCAATCAGCCCCAGCATTTT	CAISEGDNSNQPQHF
TRBV28	NA	TRBJ1-1	NA	TGTGCCAGCAGTCCCGGGACAAGCACTGAAGCTTTCTTT	CASSPGTSTEAFF
TRBV5-8	NA	TRBJ2-5	NA	TGTGCCAGCAGCTCCGGGTTTGAGCTCCAAGAGACCCAGTACTTC	CASSSGFELQETQYF
TRBV28	TRBD1	TRBJ1-3	few	TGTGCCAGCAGCCGGGACAGCCTGAGCTCTGGAAACACCATATATTTT	CASSRDSLSSGNTIYF
TRBV7-9	NA	TRBJ2-3	NA	TGTGCCAGCAGCTCCGGGTCCGTCGGGACAGATACGCAGTATTTT	CASSSGSVGTDTQYF
TRBV29-1	TRBD2	TRBJ2-2	NA	TGCAGCGTGCAGCGGGACCCGGGAGGAGGGGAGCTGTTTTTT	CSVQRDPGGGELFF
TRBV19	NA	TRBJ2-3	NA	TGTGCCAGTAGTATAGATGGGGGGGGGCCGTCAGATACGCAGTATTTT	CASSIDGGGPSDTQYF
TRBV6-1	NA	TRBJ1-6	NA	TGTGCCAGCAGTTATGGCGGAGCGAATTCACCCCTCCACTTT	CASSYGGANSPLHF
TRBV7-8	NA	TRBJ1-1	few	TGTGCCAGCAGCTTAAACAGGTTGAACACTGAAGCTTTCTTT	CASSLNRLNTEAFF
TRBV28	TRBD1	TRBJ1-5	NA	TGTGCCAGCAGTTTAAGGGGACAGACTTATCAGCCCCAGCATTTT	CASSLRGQTYQPQHF
TRBV7-2	TRBD2	TRBJ2-7	NA	TGTGCCAGCAGCTTATTGGGAGGGGACGAGCAGTACTTC	CASSLLGGDEQYF
TRBV7-9	NA	TRBJ2-1	NA	TGTGCCAGCTTGAGTAGGAGCTCCTACAATGAGCAGTTCTTC	CASLSRSSYNEQFF
TRBV18	NA	TRBJ2-5	NA	TGTGCCAGCTCACCGGGAGCGACGTATAAAGAGACCCAGTACTTC	CASSPGATYKETQYF
TRBV5-1	TRBD2	TRBJ2-5	NA	TGCGCCAGCAGCCGGGGACTAGCGGGAGTAGGTCGGGAGACCCAGTACTTC	CASSRGLAGVGRETQYF
TRBV7-7	TRBD1	TRBJ2-2	NA	TGTGCCAGCAGCTCAGACAGGGATTCCGGGGAGCTGTTTTTT	CASSSDRDSGELFF
TRBV18	NA	TRBJ2-7	NA	TGTGCCAGCTCACCAGGAAGCGGTGAGACCCCTGGGCAGTACTTC	CASSPGSGETPGQYF
TRBV27	NA	TRBJ2-5	NA	TGTGCCAGCAGCCGCTTGGGGAGGACTGGGGAGACCCAGTACTTC	CASSRLGRTGETQYF